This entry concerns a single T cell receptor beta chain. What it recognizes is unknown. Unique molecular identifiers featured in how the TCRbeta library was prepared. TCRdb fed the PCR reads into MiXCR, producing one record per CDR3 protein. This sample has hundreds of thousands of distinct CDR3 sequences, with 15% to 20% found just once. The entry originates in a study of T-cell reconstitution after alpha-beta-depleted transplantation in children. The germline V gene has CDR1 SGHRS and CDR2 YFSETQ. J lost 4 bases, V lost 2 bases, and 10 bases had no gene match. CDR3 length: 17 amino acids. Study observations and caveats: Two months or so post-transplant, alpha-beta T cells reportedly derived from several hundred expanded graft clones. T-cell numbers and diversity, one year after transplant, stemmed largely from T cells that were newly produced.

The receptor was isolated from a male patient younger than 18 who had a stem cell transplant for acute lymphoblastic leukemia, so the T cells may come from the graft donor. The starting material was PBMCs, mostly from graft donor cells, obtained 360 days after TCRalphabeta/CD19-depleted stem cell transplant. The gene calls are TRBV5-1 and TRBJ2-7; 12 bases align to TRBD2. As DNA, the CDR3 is TGCGCCAGCAGCTTAGGACTAGCGGGACCAATGAGGTACGAGCAGTACTTC. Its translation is CASSLGLAGPMRYEQYF.